A single sample is the source of the 29 T cell receptor beta chains below, sequenced in a study of patients and donors after allogeneic stem cell transplantation. TCRdb independently ran MiXCR on the RT-PCR reads; one entry per CDR3 protein. The sample yields about 960,000 distinct CDR3 sequences, more than 15% seen once. The source material was blood, either unsorted or a sorted T cell fraction (not recorded which). The receptors stem from a human donor who was either an allogeneic HSCT recipient or a stem cell or donor lymphocyte infusion donor (not recorded which). It is not recorded whose cells these are; they may come from a transplant donor.

This clonotype has more than one count but fewer than ten. The rearrangement uses TRBV5-6 and TRBJ2-5, with TRBD2 matching over 7 bases. This CDR3 has 19 amino acids. Trimming at V came to 1 base and at J to 3 bases, leaving 18 bases not matched to a gene. Germline CDR1 SGHDT, CDR2 YYEEEE. CDR3 bases: TGTGCCAGCAGCTTGTGGGGTTTCCTTCGGGGGGAACGGGAAGAGACCCAGTACTTC. The encoded protein is CASSLWGFLRGEREETQYF. The full variable domain, completed using reference TRBV5-6 and TRBJ2-5, is DAGVTQSPTHLIKTRGQQVTLRCSPKSGHDTVSWYQQALGQGPQFIFQYYEEEERQRGNFPDRFSGHQFPNYSSELNVNALLLGDSALYLCASSLWGFLRGEREETQYFGPGTRLLVL.

This chain links TRBV10-3 with TRBJ1-6; the D is unclear. This CDR3 contains 14 residues. V was trimmed by 3 bases and J by 4 bases, leaving 7 bases between them. Per germline, CDR1 ENHRY and CDR2 SYGVKD. CDR3 in amino acids: CAISDSNYNSPLHF. As DNA, the CDR3 is TGTGCCATCAGTGACAGTAATTATAATTCACCCCTCCACTTT.

This rearrangement joins TRBV2 to TRBJ1-1; 8 bases map to TRBD1. The V gene end was trimmed by 6 bases and the J gene end by 11 bases; junction bases not matched to a gene: 8. Germline V gene lookup returns CDR1 SNHLY and CDR2 FYNNEI. The CDR3 consists of 12 residues. Here the CDR3 reads CASSFDRGRAFF. The DNA of the CDR3 is TGTGCCAGCAGCTTCGACAGGGGTCGGGCTTTCTTT.

A few counts support this clonotype. The chain is built from TRBV4-1 and TRBJ1-2; D not resolved. V was trimmed by 7 bases and J by 3 bases, leaving 15 bases between them. This CDR3 contains 14 residues. CDR1 and CDR2 from the germline V gene are MGHRA and YSYEKL. DNA for the CDR3: TGCGCCAGCACCCTCAAAGACGGGGACTATGGCTACACCTTC. Amino acids: CASTLKDGDYGYTF.

This clonotype came up a few times. The chain recombines TRBV20-1 with TRBJ2-3, with 10 bases aligning to TRBD2. From germline, CDR1 is DFQATT and CDR2 SNEGSKA (reference sequence). The CDR3 sequence is 14 residues long. The V segment lost 4 bases and the J segment 2 bases; nucleotides outside the gene matches: 3. CDR3 region: CSAMSGGATDTQYF. CDR3 nucleotides: TGCAGTGCTATGAGCGGGGGGGCCACAGATACGCAGTATTTT.

This clonotype was picked up many times. V is TRBV24-1 and J is TRBJ2-7; 7 bases align to TRBD1. Unmatched junction bases numbered 1, after V lost 3 bases and J lost 6 bases. Germline-derived CDR1 and CDR2 are KGHDR and SFDVKD. The CDR3 is 12 amino acids. DNA for the CDR3: TGTGCCACCAGTGATCACAGGGGCGAGCAGTACTTC. This translates into CATSDHRGEQYF.

The J gene is TRBJ2-7, the V gene TRBV4-1; D possibly corresponds to TRBD1 (5 bases). The CDR3 runs 13 residues. V was cut by 6 bases and J by 1 base, with 10 bases left in between. From germline, CDR1 is MGHRA and CDR2 YSYEKL. The CDR3 DNA sequence: TGCGCCAGCAGGGACATTGGATCCTACGAGCAGTACTTC. This codes for CASRDIGSYEQYF.

This clonotype showed up just a few times. This chain connects TRBV6-1 to TRBJ2-1; TRBD1 aligns across 9 bases. The V segment lost 5 bases and the J segment 7 bases; nucleotides outside the gene matches: 15. Germline V gives CDR1 MNHNS, CDR2 SASEGT. The CDR3 is 17 amino acids. In DNA form, the CDR3 reads TGTGCCAGCAGTCAAAGAAGACCCGGGACAGGGTCTAATGAGCAGTTCTTC. Amino acid sequence: CASSQRRPGTGSNEQFF.

This chain joins TRBV20-1 and TRBJ2-7; 10 bases match TRBD2. CDR3 length equals 15 residues. J was trimmed by 6 bases and V by 3 bases; bases with no gene match: 11. Germline assignment: CDR1 DFQATT and CDR2 SNEGSKA (reference sequence). CDR3 in amino acids: CSASLTEAGGSEQYF. CDR3 nucleotide sequence: TGCAGTGCTAGCCTGACCGAAGCGGGAGGGAGCGAGCAGTACTTC.

This clonotype was seen many times. The chain has TRBV7-8 and TRBJ2-3, with 12 bases fitting TRBD2. V lost 5 bases and J lost 2; bases outside the gene matches: 8. CDR1 and CDR2 (germline): SGHVS, FQNEAQ. This CDR3 is built from 17 residues. The CDR3 bases are TGTGCCAGCAGCCCCCGGACTAGCGGGATACCCACAGATACGCAGTATTTT. Its protein product is CASSPRTSGIPTDTQYF.

The V call is TRBV6-2 or TRBV6-3, the J call TRBJ2-7, with D unclear. Trimming removed 4 bases at V and 0 bases at J, with 19 bases between. This CDR3 is 17 amino acids long. Germline V CDR1 and CDR2: MNHEY, SVGEGT. CDR3 nucleotides: TGTGCCAGCAGTTCCACGGATTTGAGGAGAATCTCCTACGAGCAGTACTTC. Protein product: CASSSTDLRRISYEQYF.

This clonotype was picked up a small number of times. The chain joins TRBV12-3 or TRBV12-4 to TRBJ2-5, with 14 bases aligning to TRBD2. The CDR3 length is 16 residues. J lost 5 bases, V lost 6 bases, and 8 bases had no gene match. CDR3 in amino acids: CASSPTSGGARETQYF. DNA of the CDR3: TGTGCCAGCAGCCCGACTAGCGGGGGGGCCAGGGAGACCCAGTACTTC.

This clonotype was detected only a few times. The chain combines TRBV5-1 with TRBJ2-1, with 10 bases that match TRBD2. Germline-derived CDR1 and CDR2 are SGHRS and YFSETQ. J lost 5 bases, V lost 0 bases, and 11 bases had no gene match. The CDR3 has 18 amino acids. The CDR3 DNA is TGCGCCAGCAGCTTGGCCGTTGTAGCGGGGGGCCGACACAATGAGCAGTTCTTC. Its translation: CASSLAVVAGGRHNEQFF.

In this sample, this clonotype turned up many times. The chain uses TRBV9 and TRBJ2-7; 9 bases line up with TRBD1. With V trimmed by 0 bases and J by 3 bases, 4 bases remained unmatched. The germline gives CDR1 SGDLS, CDR2 YYNGEE. The CDR3 runs 15 residues. The CDR3 loop reads CASSVEGTGFYEQYF. The DNA of the CDR3 is TGTGCCAGCAGCGTAGAGGGGACAGGGTTCTACGAGCAGTACTTC.

The CDR3: CASSPNLAGDEQYF. CDR3 sequence (DNA): TGTGCCAGCAGTCCTAACCTAGCGGGAGACGAGCAGTACTTC. The chain employs TRBV6-1 and TRBJ2-7; the match to TRBD2 covers 10 bases. From germline, CDR1 is MNHNS and CDR2 SASEGT. J lost 5 bases, V lost 5 bases, and 6 bases had no gene match. This CDR3 spans 14 amino acids.

This clonotype was observed a single time. A much larger clone sits a single nucleotide away, making a read error possible. This rearrangement joins TRBV5-6 to TRBJ1-5; D perhaps matches TRBD1 (5 bases). The CDR3 runs to 14 residues. V shed 2 bases and J shed 3 bases, with 9 bases lying between them. The germline CDR1 and CDR2 sequences are SGHDT and YYEEEE. CDR3 nucleotide sequence: TGTGCCAGCAGCTTTCTGGGGCACAATCAGCCCCAGCATTTT. Protein product: CASSFLGHNQPQHF.

This clonotype was seen more than once but under ten times. The chain recombines TRBV12-3 or TRBV12-4 with TRBJ1-3; 7 bases map to TRBD1. The CDR3 length is 14 residues. V lost 6 bases and J lost 4; bases outside the gene matches: 6. The CDR3 here is CASSPARGGNTIYF. CDR3 nucleotides: TGTGCCAGCAGCCCCGCCAGGGGGGGAAACACCATATATTTT.

The chain has TRBV5-1 and TRBJ2-3, with 8 positions matching TRBD2. The germline V gene encodes CDR1 SGHRS and CDR2 YFSETQ. Trimming cost V 2 bases and J 4 bases; bases outside gene matches: 9. The CDR3 extends over 16 amino acids. The CDR3 coding sequence is TGCGCCAGCAGCTTAAGCGGGGGTTTTCCCCCAGATACGCAGTATTTT. It specifies CASSLSGGFPPDTQYF. The variable domain in full, with the rest retrieved from reference TRBV5-1 and TRBJ2-3, is KAGVTQTPRYLIKTRGQQVTLSCSPISGHRSVSWYQQTPGQGLQFLFEYFSETQRNKGNFPGRFSGRQFSNSRSEMNVSTLELGDSALYLCASSLSGGFPPDTQYFGPGTRLTVL.

The chain employs TRBV19 and TRBJ2-6; possible D gene TRBD2, 5 bases. The CDR3 sequence is 19 residues long. Looked up from germline, CDR1 is LNHDA and CDR2 is SQIVND (reference sequence). Trimming removed 6 bases from V and 4 bases from J, with 25 bases in between. This CDR3 reads CASSRRGADGRAGANVLTF. CDR3 DNA: TGTGCCAGTAGCCGTCGGGGAGCGGACGGACGGGCCGGGGCCAACGTCCTGACTTTC.

The rearrangement links TRBV6-5 to TRBJ1-1, with D perhaps TRBD1 (5 bases). Germline V gene sequence: CDR1 MNHEY, CDR2 SVGAGI. This CDR3 has 17 amino acids. Trimming took 2 bases from V and 4 from J, leaving 20 bases between them. CDR3 DNA: TGTGCCAGCAGTTACAGGCGCGGCGCAGGGTTGGCCACTGAAGCTTTCTTT. Protein product: CASSYRRGAGLATEAFF.

This clonotype was observed a few times. V gene TRBV29-1 combines with J gene TRBJ2-3; 9 bases agree with TRBD2. The CDR3 runs 13 residues. Germline values: CDR1 SQVTM, CDR2 ANQGSEA. With V trimmed by 7 bases and J by 3 bases, 5 bases remained unmatched. In DNA, the CDR3 is TGCAGCGGAGCGGGGGGAGAGACAGATACGCAGTATTTT. Its translation: CSGAGGETDTQYF.

This chain links TRBV4-1 with TRBJ2-3; no clear D gene. Between the trimmed V and J ends, which lost 4 bases and 1 base, there was a span of 12 bases. The CDR3 covers 15 residues. Germline V CDR1 and CDR2: MGHRA, YSYEKL. The CDR3 reads CASSPRPSGTDTQYF. As DNA, the CDR3 is TGCGCCAGCAGCCCCCGTCCATCGGGCACAGATACGCAGTATTTT.

This clonotype showed up many times. The chain links TRBV5-1 to TRBJ1-4; 8 bases align to TRBD1. The CDR3 has 15 amino acids. Trimming took 0 bases from V and 6 from J; bases not matched to a gene: 4. The germline V gene has CDR1 SGHRS and CDR2 YFSETQ. CDR3 sequence: CASSLVGTGDEKLFF. The CDR3 bases are TGCGCCAGCAGCTTGGTCGGGACAGGTGATGAAAAACTGTTTTTT. Variable domain in full (rest from reference TRBV5-1 and TRBJ1-4): KAGVTQTPRYLIKTRGQQVTLSCSPISGHRSVSWYQQTPGQGLQFLFEYFSETQRNKGNFPGRFSGRQFSNSRSEMNVSTLELGDSALYLCASSLVGTGDEKLFFGSGTQLSVL.

This clonotype was picked up a small number of times. The genes are TRBV7-2 and TRBJ1-2; D is possibly TRBD1 (5 bases). Germline-derived CDR1 and CDR2 are SGHTA and FQGNSA. The CDR3 length is 16 residues. The V end lost 3 bases, the J end lost 4 bases, and 18 bases lay between the germline ends. CDR3 coding DNA: TGTGCCAGCAGCTTGGGGGGATCATACGGAGGCTATGGCTACACCTTC. It encodes CASSLGGSYGGYGYTF.

This chain uses TRBV2 with TRBJ1-5; 8 bases agree with TRBD1. The V segment lost 7 bases and the J segment 7 bases; nucleotides outside the gene matches: 9. Germline V CDR1 and CDR2: SNHLY, FYNNEI. The CDR3 is 14 residues long. The CDR3 region is CASTRTGLGQPQHF. DNA for the CDR3: TGTGCCAGCACTAGGACAGGGTTGGGGCAGCCCCAGCATTTT. The variable domain in full, with the rest retrieved from reference TRBV2 and TRBJ1-5, is EPEVTQTPSHQVTQMGQEVILRCVPISNHLYFYWYRQILGQKVEFLVSFYNNEISEKSEIFDDQFSVERPDGSNFTLKIRSTKLEDSAMYFCASTRTGLGQPQHFGDGTRLSIL.

V is TRBV4-2 and J is TRBJ2-1; the D is unclear. CDR1 LGHNA and CDR2 YNFKEQ come from the germline V gene. The CDR3 has 14 residues. V was trimmed by 4 bases and J by 5 bases, leaving 12 bases between them. CDR3 nucleotides: TGTGCCAGCAGCCCCGCCGGTTCGGACAATGAGCAGTTCTTC. Translation gives CASSPAGSDNEQFF.

This clonotype has just a few counts. The chain links TRBV4-1 to TRBJ2-3, with D tentatively TRBD1 (6 bases). The CDR3 sequence is 16 residues long. The germline gives CDR1 MGHRA, CDR2 YSYEKL. The V and J ends lost 4 bases and 2 bases respectively, with 16 bases between them. This chain's CDR3 is CASSPLRDTATDTQYF. CDR3 nucleotides: TGCGCCAGCAGCCCACTCCGGGACACTGCCACAGATACGCAGTATTTT.

This clonotype appeared many times. This rearrangement joins TRBV15 to TRBJ1-1; TRBD1 agrees at 8 bases. CDR1 LNHNV and CDR2 YYDKDF come from the germline V gene (reference sequence). The CDR3 is made up of 16 amino acids. V shed 0 bases, J shed 4 bases, and the junction held 7 bases outside the gene matches. This chain's CDR3 is CATSRDRNRGSTEAFF. The DNA for the CDR3 is TGTGCCACCAGCAGAGATCGAAACAGGGGGAGCACTGAAGCTTTCTTT.

This clonotype was found a few times. The chain employs TRBV4-2 and TRBJ2-7, with D unclear. Germline V gene data show CDR1 as LGHNA and CDR2 as YNFKEQ. The germline V and J ends were trimmed by 4 bases and 3 bases, with 16 bases remaining between them. The CDR3 runs 15 residues. This chain's CDR3 is CASSPFAATSYEQYF. DNA for the CDR3: TGTGCCAGCAGCCCCTTCGCAGCTACCAGCTACGAGCAGTACTTC.